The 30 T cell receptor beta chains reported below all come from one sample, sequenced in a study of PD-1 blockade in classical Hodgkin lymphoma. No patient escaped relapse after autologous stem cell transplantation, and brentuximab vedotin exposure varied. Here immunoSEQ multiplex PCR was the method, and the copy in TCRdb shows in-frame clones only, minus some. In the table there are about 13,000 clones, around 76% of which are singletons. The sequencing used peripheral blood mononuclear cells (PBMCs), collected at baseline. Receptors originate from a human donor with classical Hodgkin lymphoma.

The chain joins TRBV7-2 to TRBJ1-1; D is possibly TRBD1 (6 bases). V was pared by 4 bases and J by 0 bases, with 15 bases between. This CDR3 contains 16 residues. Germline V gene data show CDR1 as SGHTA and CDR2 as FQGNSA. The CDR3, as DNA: TGTGCCAGCAGCTACAGGGCCGGGACCATGAACACTGAAGCTTTCTTT. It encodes CASSYRAGTMNTEAFF.

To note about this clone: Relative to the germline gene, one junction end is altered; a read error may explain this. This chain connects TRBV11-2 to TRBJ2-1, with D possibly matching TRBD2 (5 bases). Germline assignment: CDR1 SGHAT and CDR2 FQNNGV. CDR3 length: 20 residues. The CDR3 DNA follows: TGTGCCAGCAGTTTAGAGAACATATACGTTCGTATCGGGGTATACAATGAGCAGTTCTTC. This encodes CASSLENIYVRIGVYNEQFF.

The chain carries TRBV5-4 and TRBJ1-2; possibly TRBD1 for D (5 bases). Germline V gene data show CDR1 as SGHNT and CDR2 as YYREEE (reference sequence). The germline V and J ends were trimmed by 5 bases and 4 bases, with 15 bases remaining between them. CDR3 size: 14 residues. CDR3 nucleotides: TGTGCCAGCAGTCTCCCGACAGTCTCCTATGGCTACACCTTC. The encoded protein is CASSLPTVSYGYTF.

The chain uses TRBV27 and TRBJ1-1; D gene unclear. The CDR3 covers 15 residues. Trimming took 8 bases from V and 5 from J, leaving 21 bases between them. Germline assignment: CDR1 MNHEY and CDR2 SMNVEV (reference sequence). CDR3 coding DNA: TGTGCCAGCTTCAGAATTCTGTTTGATGAAACTGAAGCTTTCTTT. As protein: CASFRILFDETEAFF.

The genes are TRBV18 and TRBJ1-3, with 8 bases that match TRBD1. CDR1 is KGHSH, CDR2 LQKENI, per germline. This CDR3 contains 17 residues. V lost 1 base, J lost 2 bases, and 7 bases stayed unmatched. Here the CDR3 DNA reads TGTGCCAGCTCACCACGACGACAGGGGCCCACTGGAAACACCATATATTTT. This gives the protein CASSPRRQGPTGNTIYF.

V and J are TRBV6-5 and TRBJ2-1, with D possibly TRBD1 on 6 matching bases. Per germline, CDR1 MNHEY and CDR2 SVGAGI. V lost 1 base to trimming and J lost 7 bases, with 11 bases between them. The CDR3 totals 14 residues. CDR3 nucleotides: TGTGCCAGCAGTTACTGGGACACTCCAAATGAGCAGTTCTTC. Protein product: CASSYWDTPNEQFF.

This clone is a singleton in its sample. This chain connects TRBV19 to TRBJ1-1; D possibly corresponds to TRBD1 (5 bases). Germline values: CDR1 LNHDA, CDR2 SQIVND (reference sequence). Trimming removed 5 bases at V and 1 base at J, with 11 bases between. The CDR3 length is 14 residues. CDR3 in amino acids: CASSPLTGNTEAFF. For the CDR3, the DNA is TGTGCCAGTAGTCCACTCACAGGGAACACTGAAGCTTTCTTT.

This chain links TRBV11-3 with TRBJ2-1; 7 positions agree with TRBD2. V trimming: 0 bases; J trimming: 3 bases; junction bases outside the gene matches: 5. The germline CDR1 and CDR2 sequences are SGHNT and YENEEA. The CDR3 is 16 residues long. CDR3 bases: TGTGCCAGCAGCTTAGATCATGGGGAGGGCTACAATGAGCAGTTCTTC. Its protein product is CASSLDHGEGYNEQFF. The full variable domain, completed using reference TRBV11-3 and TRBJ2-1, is EAGVVQSPRYKIIEKKQPVAFWCNPISGHNTLYWYLQNLGQGPELLIRYENEEAVDDSQLPKDRFSAERLKGVDSTLKIQPAELGDSAVYLCASSLDHGEGYNEQFFGPGTRLTVL.

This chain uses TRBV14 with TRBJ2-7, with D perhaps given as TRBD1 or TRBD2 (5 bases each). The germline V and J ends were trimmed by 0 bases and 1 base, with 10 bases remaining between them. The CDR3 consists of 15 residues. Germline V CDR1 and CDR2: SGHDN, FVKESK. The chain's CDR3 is CASSQDWGTSYEQYF. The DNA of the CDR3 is TGTGCCAGCAGCCAAGATTGGGGGACGTCCTACGAGCAGTACTTC.

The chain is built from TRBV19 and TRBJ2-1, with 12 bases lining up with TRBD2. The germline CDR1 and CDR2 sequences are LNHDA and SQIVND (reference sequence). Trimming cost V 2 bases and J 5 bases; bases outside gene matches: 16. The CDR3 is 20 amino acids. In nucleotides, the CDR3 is TGTGCCAGTAGTATACAGGGTCTCTTTAGCGGACTAGCGGGACACAATGAGCAGTTCTTC. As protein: CASSIQGLFSGLAGHNEQFF.

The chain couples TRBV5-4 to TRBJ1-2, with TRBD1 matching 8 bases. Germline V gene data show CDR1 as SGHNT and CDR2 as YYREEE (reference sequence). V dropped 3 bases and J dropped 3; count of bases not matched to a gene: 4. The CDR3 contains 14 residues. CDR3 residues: CASSSRTGYYGYTF. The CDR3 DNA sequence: TGTGCCAGCAGCTCCCGGACAGGGTACTATGGCTACACCTTC.

CDR3 sequence: CASSLGSAGRTDTQYF. The DNA for the CDR3 is TGCGCCAGCAGCTTGGGTTCAGCGGGGCGCACAGATACGCAGTATTTT. The chain combines TRBV5-1 with TRBJ2-3; 7 nucleotides align to TRBD2. The CDR3 loop spans 16 amino acids. Unmatched junction bases numbered 5, after V lost 0 bases and J lost 1 base. Germline lookup yields CDR1 SGHRS and CDR2 YFSETQ.

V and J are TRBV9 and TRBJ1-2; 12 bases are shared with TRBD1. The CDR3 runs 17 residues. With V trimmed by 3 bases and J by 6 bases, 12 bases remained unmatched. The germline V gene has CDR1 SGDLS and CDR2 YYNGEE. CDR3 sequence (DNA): TGTGCCAGCAGCGCCCAATATTTTGGGACAGGGGGCAATGGCTACACCTTC. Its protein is CASSAQYFGTGGNGYTF.

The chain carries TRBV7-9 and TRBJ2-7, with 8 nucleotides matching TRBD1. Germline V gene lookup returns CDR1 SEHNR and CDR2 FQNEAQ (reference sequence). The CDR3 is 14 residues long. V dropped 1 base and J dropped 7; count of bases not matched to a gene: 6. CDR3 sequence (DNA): TGTGCCAGCAGCTTAGTGACAGGGGCGCAGGAGCAGTACTTC. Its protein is CASSLVTGAQEQYF.

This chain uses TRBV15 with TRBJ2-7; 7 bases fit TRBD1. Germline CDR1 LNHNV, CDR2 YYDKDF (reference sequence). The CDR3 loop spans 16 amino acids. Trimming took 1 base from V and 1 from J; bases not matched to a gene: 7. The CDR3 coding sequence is TGTGCCACCAGCAGAGTCGACAGGGTGGAATCCTACGAGCAGTACTTC. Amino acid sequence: CATSRVDRVESYEQYF. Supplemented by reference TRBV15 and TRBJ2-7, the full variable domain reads DAMVIQNPRYQVTQFGKPVTLSCSQTLNHNVMYWYQQKSSQAPKLLFHYYDKDFNNEADTPDNFQSRRPNTSFCFLDIRSPGLGDTAMYLCATSRVDRVESYEQYFGPGTRLTVT.

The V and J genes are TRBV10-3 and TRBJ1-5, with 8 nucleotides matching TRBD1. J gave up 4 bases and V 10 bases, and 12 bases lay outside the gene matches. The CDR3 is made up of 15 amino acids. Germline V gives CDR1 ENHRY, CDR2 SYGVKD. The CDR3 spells CATGQGMVWNQPQHF. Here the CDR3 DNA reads TGTGCCACCGGACAGGGAATGGTATGGAATCAGCCCCAGCATTTT.

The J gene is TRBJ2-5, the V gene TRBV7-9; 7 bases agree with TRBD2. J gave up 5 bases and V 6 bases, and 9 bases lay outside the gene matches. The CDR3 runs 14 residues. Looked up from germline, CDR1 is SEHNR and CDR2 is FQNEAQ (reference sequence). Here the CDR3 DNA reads TGTGCCAGCAGGCCACGGGAGGCTAGGGAGACCCAGTACTTC. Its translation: CASRPREARETQYF.

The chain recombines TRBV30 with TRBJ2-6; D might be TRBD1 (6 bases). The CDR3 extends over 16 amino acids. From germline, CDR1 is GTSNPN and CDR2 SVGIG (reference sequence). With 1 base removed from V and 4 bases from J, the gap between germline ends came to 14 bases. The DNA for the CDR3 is TGTGCCTGGAGTGCCCTTACGAGGGGGGGGGCCAACGTCCTGACTTTC. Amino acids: CAWSALTRGGANVLTF.

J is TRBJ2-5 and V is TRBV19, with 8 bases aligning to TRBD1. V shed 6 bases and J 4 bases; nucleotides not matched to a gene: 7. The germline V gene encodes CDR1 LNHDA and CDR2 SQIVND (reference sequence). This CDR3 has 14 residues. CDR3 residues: CASRQTGGGETQYF. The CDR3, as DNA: TGTGCCAGTAGGCAAACAGGGGGTGGAGAGACCCAGTACTTC. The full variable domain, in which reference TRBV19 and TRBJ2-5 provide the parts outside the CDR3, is DGGITQSPKYLFRKEGQNVTLSCEQNLNHDAMYWYRQDPGQGLRLIYYSQIVNDFQKGDIAEGYSVSREKKESFPLTVTSAQKNPTAFYLCASRQTGGGETQYFGPGTRLLVL.

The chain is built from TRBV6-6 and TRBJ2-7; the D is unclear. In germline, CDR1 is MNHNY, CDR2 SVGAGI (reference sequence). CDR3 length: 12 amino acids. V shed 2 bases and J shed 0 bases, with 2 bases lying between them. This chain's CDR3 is CASSYDSYEQYF. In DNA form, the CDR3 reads TGTGCCAGCAGTTACGACTCCTACGAGCAGTACTTC.

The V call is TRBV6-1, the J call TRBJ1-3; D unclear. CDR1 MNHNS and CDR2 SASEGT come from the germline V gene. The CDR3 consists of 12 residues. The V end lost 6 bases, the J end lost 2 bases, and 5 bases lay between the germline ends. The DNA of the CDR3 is TGTGCCAGCAGGAGTCCTGGAAACACCATATATTTT. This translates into CASRSPGNTIYF.

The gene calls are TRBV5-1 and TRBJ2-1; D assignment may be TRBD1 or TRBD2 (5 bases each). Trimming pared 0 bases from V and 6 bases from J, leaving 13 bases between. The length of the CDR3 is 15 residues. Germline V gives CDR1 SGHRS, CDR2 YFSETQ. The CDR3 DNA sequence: TGCGCCAGCAGCTTGGTTACCGGGACGGCCAATGAGCAGTTCTTC. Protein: CASSLVTGTANEQFF.

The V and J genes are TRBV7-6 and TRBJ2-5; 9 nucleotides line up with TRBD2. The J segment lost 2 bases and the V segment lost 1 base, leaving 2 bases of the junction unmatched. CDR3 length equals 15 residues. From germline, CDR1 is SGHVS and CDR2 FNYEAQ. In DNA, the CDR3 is TGTGCCAGCAGCTTAGTCACTAGCGGGCAAGAGACCCAGTACTTC. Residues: CASSLVTSGQETQYF.

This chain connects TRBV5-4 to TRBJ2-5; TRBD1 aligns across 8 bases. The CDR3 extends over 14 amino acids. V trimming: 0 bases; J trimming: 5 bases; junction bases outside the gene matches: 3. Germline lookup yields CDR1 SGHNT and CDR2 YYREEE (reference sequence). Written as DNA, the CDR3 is TGTGCCAGCAGCTTGGTACAGGGGGTGGAGACCCAGTACTTC. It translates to CASSLVQGVETQYF.

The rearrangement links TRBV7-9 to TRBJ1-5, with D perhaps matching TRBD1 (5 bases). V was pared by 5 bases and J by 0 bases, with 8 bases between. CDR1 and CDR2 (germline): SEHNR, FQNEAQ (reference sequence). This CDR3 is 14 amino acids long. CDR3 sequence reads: CASSGGNSNQPQHF. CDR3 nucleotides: TGTGCCAGCAGCGGGGGGAATAGCAATCAGCCCCAGCATTTT.

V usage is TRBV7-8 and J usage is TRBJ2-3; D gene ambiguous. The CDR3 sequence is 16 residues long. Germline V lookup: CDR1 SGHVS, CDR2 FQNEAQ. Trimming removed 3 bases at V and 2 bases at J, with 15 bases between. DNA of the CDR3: TGTGCCAGCAGCTTTGAAGGATTTAAGCACACAGATACGCAGTATTTT. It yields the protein CASSFEGFKHTDTQYF.

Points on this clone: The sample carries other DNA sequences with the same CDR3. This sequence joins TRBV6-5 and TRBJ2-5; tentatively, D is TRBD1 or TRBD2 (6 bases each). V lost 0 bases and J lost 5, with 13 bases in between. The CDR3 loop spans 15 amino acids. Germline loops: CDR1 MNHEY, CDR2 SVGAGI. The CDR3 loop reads CASSYSRGRGETQYF. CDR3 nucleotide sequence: TGTGCCAGCAGTTACTCTCGGGGGCGAGGCGAGACCCAGTACTTC.

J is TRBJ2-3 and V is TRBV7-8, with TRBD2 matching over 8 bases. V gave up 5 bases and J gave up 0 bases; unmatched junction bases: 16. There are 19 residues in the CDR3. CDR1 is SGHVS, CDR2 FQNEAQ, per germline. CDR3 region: CASSPRPTSVTSSTDTQYF. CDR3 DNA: TGTGCCAGCAGCCCGCGCCCGACTAGCGTGACGTCTAGCACAGATACGCAGTATTTT.

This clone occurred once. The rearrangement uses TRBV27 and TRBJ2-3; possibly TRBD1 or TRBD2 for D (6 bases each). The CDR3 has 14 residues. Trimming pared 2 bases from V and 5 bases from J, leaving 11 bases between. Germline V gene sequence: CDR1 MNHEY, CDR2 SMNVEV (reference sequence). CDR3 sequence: CASSLNKGGDTQYF. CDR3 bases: TGTGCCAGCAGTTTAAATAAGGGGGGAGATACGCAGTATTTT.

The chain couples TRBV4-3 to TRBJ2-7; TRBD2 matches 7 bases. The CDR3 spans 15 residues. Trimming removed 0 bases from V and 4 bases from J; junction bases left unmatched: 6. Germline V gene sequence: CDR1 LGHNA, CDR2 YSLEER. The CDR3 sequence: CASSQDRASGYEQYF. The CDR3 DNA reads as TGCGCCAGCAGCCAAGATCGGGCTAGCGGATACGAGCAGTACTTC.